Listed below are T cell receptor beta chains from one sample, sequenced in a study of cytomegalovirus exposure and HLA in healthy donors. Sequenced by immunoSEQ multiplex PCR; TCRdb stores in-frame clones only, minus some. In total, the table holds 70,000 to 90,000 clones. Material for sequencing was PBMCs. These receptors were taken from a man aged 18 to 30 in good health and CMV-seropositive. CDR3s include the opening cysteine and the closing phenylalanine or tryptophan. A D gene is named only where the DNA matches it firmly.

V: TRBV27
J: TRBJ1-5
D: -
DNA: TGTGCCAGCAGTTTAATAGGGGAGCCCCAGCATTTT
CDR3: CASSLIGEPQHF

V: TRBV13
J: TRBJ2-7
D: TRBD1
DNA: TGTGCCAGCAGCTTGGGGCAGGGGGCCGGCGAGCAGTACTTC
CDR3: CASSLGQGAGEQYF

V: TRBV11-2
J: TRBJ2-5
D: TRBD1
DNA: TGTGCCAGCAGCTTGGGGGACAGCACCAGCGGACGCAGGGAGACCCAGTACTTC
CDR3: CASSLGDSTSGRRETQYF

V: TRBV4-1
J: TRBJ2-6
D: TRBD1
DNA: TGCGCCAGCAGCCATGACTTCGCCGGGACAGGGGTTTCTGGGGCCAACGTCCTGACTTTC
CDR3: CASSHDFAGTGVSGANVLTF

V: TRBV7-2
J: TRBJ2-5
D: TRBD1
DNA: TGTGCCAGCAGCCCCGACAGGGGAGTCTTAGAGACCCAGTACTTC
CDR3: CASSPDRGVLETQYF

V: TRBV7-6
J: TRBJ2-7
D: TRBD1
DNA: TGTGCCAGCAGCTTAGCGGGACAGGGCTCCTACGAGCAGTACTTC
CDR3: CASSLAGQGSYEQYF

V: TRBV7-2
J: TRBJ2-7
D: -
DNA: TGTGCCAGCAGCTTAGTAGGGCAGGGTAGCGAGCAGTACTTC
CDR3: CASSLVGQGSEQYF

V: TRBV7-3
J: TRBJ2-2
D: TRBD1
DNA: TGTGCCAGCAGCTTAAGGGACAGGCCGCAAACCGGGGAGCTGTTTTTT
CDR3: CASSLRDRPQTGELFF

V: TRBV4-1
J: TRBJ1-6
D: -
DNA: TGCGCCAGCCGCGGAGAGACAGTGAATTCACCCCTCCACTTT
CDR3: CASRGETVNSPLHF

V: TRBV7-7
J: TRBJ2-7
D: -
DNA: TGTGCTAGCAGCTTAGAGCGTATGGCCTACGAGCAGTACTTC
CDR3: CASSLERMAYEQYF

V: TRBV11-3
J: TRBJ2-1
D: -
DNA: TGTGCCAGCAGCTTGTCGGGAGAGAGCAATGAGCAGTTCTTC
CDR3: CASSLSGESNEQFF

V: TRBV6-6
J: TRBJ2-7
D: -
DNA: TGTGCCAGCAGTGTGGGACAAGGATTCTCCTACGAGCAGTACTTC
CDR3: CASSVGQGFSYEQYF

V: TRBV6-6
J: TRBJ1-2
D: TRBD1
DNA: TGTGCCAGCAGTCCCGGGACAGGGGGCTATGGCTACACCTTC
CDR3: CASSPGTGGYGYTF

V: TRBV7-2
J: TRBJ2-3
D: -
DNA: TGTGCCAGCAGCCCCGGACTCGGCACAGATACGCAGTATTTT
CDR3: CASSPGLGTDTQYF

V: TRBV28
J: TRBJ1-2
D: TRBD1
DNA: TGTGCCAGCAGCCCAGGGGGACAGGGGGACTATGGCTACACCTTC
CDR3: CASSPGGQGDYGYTF

V: TRBV5-6
J: TRBJ2-4
D: TRBD2
DNA: TGTGCCAGCAGTGAGGGGACTAGGGGAGCGTACTTC
CDR3: CASSEGTRGAYF

V: TRBV19
J: TRBJ1-2
D: -
DNA: TGTGCCAGTACTGAGATCGAGGGGGGGGCCTATGGCTACACCTTC
CDR3: CASTEIEGGAYGYTF

V: TRBV19
J: TRBJ2-4
D: -
DNA: TGTGCCAGTAGTATCGGGGCAGGGGCGAAGGCCAAAAACATTCAGTACTTC
CDR3: CASSIGAGAKAKNIQYF

V: TRBV11-2
J: TRBJ2-1
D: -
DNA: TGTGCCAGCAGCTTCCAGGAGGACCCCTACAATGAGCAGTTCTTC
CDR3: CASSFQEDPYNEQFF

V: TRBV25-1
J: TRBJ1-1
D: TRBD1
DNA: TGTGCCAGCAGTGGGGTACAGGGGGCGCGCACTGAAGCTTTCTTT
CDR3: CASSGVQGARTEAFF

V: TRBV6-1
J: TRBJ1-1
D: -
DNA: TGTGCCAGCCGACCACCGGGACACCTTTACCCCGAAGCTTTCTTT
CDR3: CASRPPGHLYPEAFF

V: TRBV10-3
J: TRBJ1-2
D: -
DNA: TGTGCCATCAGTGAGCGGCAGGGCGGATCTGGCTACACCTTC
CDR3: CAISERQGGSGYTF

V: TRBV5-8
J: TRBJ2-7
D: -
DNA: TGTGCCAGCACCTTATACTCCTACGAGCAGTACTTC
CDR3: CASTLYSYEQYF

V: TRBV19
J: TRBJ1-4
D: -
DNA: TGTGCCAGTAGTATTGACAGAGTACGGGAAAAACTGTTTTTT
CDR3: CASSIDRVREKLFF

V: TRBV18
J: TRBJ2-2
D: -
DNA: TGTGCCAGCTCACCCCTCACCGGGGAGCTGTTTTTT
CDR3: CASSPLTGELFF

V: TRBV7-8
J: TRBJ1-1
D: -
DNA: TGTGCCAGCAGCTTAGCCGTGGTGGCCACGGAAGCTTTCTTT
CDR3: CASSLAVVATEAFF

V: TRBV6-1
J: TRBJ2-7
D: TRBD2
DNA: TGTGCCAGCAGTGAAGGCCTAGCGGAGCACTACGAGCAGTACTTC
CDR3: CASSEGLAEHYEQYF

V: TRBV9
J: TRBJ1-3
D: -
DNA: TGTGCCAGCAGCGTAGGAGGGCGAAACACCATATATTTT
CDR3: CASSVGGRNTIYF

V: TRBV5-1
J: TRBJ1-3
D: TRBD1
DNA: TGCGCCAGCAGCTCAGGGGGAGGAAACACCATATATTTT
CDR3: CASSSGGGNTIYF

V: TRBV21-1
J: TRBJ1-1
D: -
DNA: TGTGCCAGCAGCAAAGCGCTTTTCCGTATGAGGGCCCGGTGTCGGGACACTGAAGCTTTCTTT
CDR3: CASSKALFRMRARCRDTEAFF

V: TRBV29-1
J: TRBJ2-7
D: TRBD1
DNA: TGCAGCGCTCCGGGACAGGGGGTCGGGGACGAGCAGTACTTC
CDR3: CSAPGQGVGDEQYF

V: TRBV5-1
J: TRBJ2-1
D: -
DNA: TGCGCCAGCAGCTTGTTTACGGACAATGAGCAGTTCTTC
CDR3: CASSLFTDNEQFF

V: TRBV9
J: TRBJ2-6
D: -
DNA: TGTGCCAGCAGCGTAAAGGGGACTCTGTTCTCTGGGGCCAACGTCCTGACTTTC
CDR3: CASSVKGTLFSGANVLTF

V: TRBV13
J: TRBJ2-1
D: TRBD1
DNA: TGTGCCAGCACCCCCGGGACAGGGGGCGAATTCAATGAGCAGTTCTTC
CDR3: CASTPGTGGEFNEQFF

V: TRBV21-1
J: TRBJ2-7
D: -
DNA: TGTGCCAGCAGCAAACGTATAGTTTCGGCTAGGTCCTACGAGCAGTACTTC
CDR3: CASSKRIVSARSYEQYF

V: TRBV19
J: TRBJ1-1
D: TRBD1
DNA: TGTGCCAGTTGGACAGGGAGGACTGAAGCTTTCTTT
CDR3: CASWTGRTEAFF

V: TRBV5-5
J: TRBJ1-6
D: TRBD1
DNA: TGTGCCAGCAGATCGACGGGACAGGGGAATTCACCCCTCCACTTT
CDR3: CASRSTGQGNSPLHF

V: TRBV5-1
J: TRBJ2-7
D: -
DNA: TGCGCCAGCAGCGTCCCGGGGAGTTCCTACGAGCAGTACTTC
CDR3: CASSVPGSSYEQYF

V: TRBV15
J: TRBJ1-2
D: TRBD1
DNA: TGTGCCACCAGCAGGCCGGGACAGCTCAACTATGGCTACACCTTC
CDR3: CATSRPGQLNYGYTF

V: TRBV2
J: TRBJ1-5
D: TRBD1
DNA: TGTGCCAGCAGTACAGGGGCTAGCAATCAGCCCCAGCATTTT
CDR3: CASSTGASNQPQHF

V: TRBV2
J: TRBJ1-3
D: -
DNA: TGTGCCAGCAGTGTGCGGGTAACTGGAAACACCATATATTTT
CDR3: CASSVRVTGNTIYF

V: TRBV7-9
J: TRBJ2-7
D: -
DNA: TGTGCCAGCAGCTCGACAGGTAGCTACGAGCAGTACTTC
CDR3: CASSSTGSYEQYF

V: TRBV6-4
J: TRBJ1-2
D: -
DNA: TGTGCCAGCAGTGGGGAGGCAGACAAACCCTCTATGAGCTACACCTTC
CDR3: CASSGEADKPSMSYTF